The T cell receptor beta chain described here comes from a study of blood T cells in healthy people across ages. A single count supports this clonotype. The V gene's germline CDR1 is MNHNS and CDR2 SASEGT. The CDR3 is made up of 14 amino acids. V lost 5 bases to trimming and J lost 4 bases, with 9 bases between them. The use of a sample-barcoded 5' primer and a J-beta primer mix characterized a second PCR of roughly 6 to 11 cycles. In TCRdb, the 5' RACE reads were re-called with MiXCR into one record per CDR3 protein. The table has about 780,000 distinct CDR3 sequences, roughly 25% seen once; the top ten hold less than 3.5%. The same sample was also used in a study of T cells of mothers and their children.

This sequence was found in a boy between 10 and 17 years old in good health. This chain connects TRBV6-1 to TRBJ1-6; the D gene is possibly TRBD1 (5 bases). Sequenced: blood. The CDR3 loop is CASSQGDYNSPLHF. The CDR3 DNA follows: TGTGCCAGCAGTCAGGGCGATTATAATTCACCCCTCCACTTT.